The T cell receptor beta chain described here comes from a study of identifying expanded T cells in peripheral blood. General study results and limits: Clone count variance between approximately 2-week samples rose with total template count.

CDR3 size: 11 residues. Between the trimmed V and J ends, which lost 5 bases and 2 bases, there was a span of 7 bases. CDR1 is SQVTM and CDR2 is ANQGSEA in the germline V gene. During the collection period, no donor immune events like infections were recorded. As to this clone: As yet, its antigen is unknown.

Sequencing was performed with immunoSEQ multiplex PCR; in TCRdb, only in-frame clones are kept and a portion is missing. This sample has 100,000 or so clones, with approximately 90% found just once. Sequenced input: blood. The rearrangement joins TRBV29-1 to TRBJ2-7; D is ambiguous. The TCR was taken from a person between 18 and 69 years old in good health. The CDR3 DNA reads TGCAGCGTTTCAGTTACCTACGAGCAGTACTTC. Translation: CSVSVTYEQYF.